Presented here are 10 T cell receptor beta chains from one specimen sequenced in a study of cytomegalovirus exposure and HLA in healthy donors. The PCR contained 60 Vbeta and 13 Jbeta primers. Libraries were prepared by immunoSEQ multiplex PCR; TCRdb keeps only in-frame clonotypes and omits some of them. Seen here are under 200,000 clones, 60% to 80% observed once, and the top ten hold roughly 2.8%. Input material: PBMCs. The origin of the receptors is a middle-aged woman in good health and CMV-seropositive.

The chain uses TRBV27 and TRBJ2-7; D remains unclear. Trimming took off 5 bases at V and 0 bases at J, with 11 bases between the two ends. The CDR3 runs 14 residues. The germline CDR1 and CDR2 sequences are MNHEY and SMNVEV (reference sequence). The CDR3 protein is CASSPPSLSYEQYF. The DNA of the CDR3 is TGTGCCAGCAGTCCTCCGTCCCTCTCCTACGAGCAGTACTTC.

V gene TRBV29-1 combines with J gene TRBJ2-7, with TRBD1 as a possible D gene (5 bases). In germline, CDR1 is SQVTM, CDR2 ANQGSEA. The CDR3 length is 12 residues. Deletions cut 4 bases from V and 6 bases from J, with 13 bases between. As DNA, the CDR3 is TGCAGCGTTGGAGTGGGGCTTGGCGAGCAGTACTTC. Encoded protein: CSVGVGLGEQYF.

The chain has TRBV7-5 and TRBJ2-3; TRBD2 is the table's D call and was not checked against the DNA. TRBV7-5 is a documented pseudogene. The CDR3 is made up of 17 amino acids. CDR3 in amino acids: CARSLGSREGGRDTQYF. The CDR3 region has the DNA TGTGCCAGAAGCTTAGGGTCGCGGGAGGGGGGGAGAGATACGCAGTATTTT.

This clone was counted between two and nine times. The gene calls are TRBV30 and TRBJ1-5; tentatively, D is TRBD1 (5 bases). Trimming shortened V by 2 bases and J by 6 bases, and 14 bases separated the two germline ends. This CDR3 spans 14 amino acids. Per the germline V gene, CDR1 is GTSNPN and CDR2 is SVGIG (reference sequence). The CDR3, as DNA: TGTGCCTGGAGTCTTTCGGGGGGTGGTCAGCCCCAGCATTTT. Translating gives CAWSLSGGGQPQHF.

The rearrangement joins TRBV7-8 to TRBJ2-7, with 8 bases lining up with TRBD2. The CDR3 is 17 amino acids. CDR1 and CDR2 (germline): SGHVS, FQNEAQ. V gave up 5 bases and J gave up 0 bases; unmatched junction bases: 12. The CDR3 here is CASSLAGGSGSSYEQYF. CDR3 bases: TGTGCCAGCAGCCTCGCTGGAGGGAGCGGGAGCTCCTACGAGCAGTACTTC.

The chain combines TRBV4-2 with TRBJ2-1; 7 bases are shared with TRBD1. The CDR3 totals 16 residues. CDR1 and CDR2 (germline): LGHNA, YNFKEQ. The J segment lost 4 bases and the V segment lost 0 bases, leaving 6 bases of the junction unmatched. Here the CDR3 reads CASSQDAGQEYNEQFF. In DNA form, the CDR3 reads TGTGCCAGCAGCCAAGACGCAGGACAGGAGTACAATGAGCAGTTCTTC.

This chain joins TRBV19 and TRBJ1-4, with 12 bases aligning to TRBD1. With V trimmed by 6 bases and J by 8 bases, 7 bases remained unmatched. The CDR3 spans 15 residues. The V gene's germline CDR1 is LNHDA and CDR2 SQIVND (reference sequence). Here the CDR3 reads CASSGTGGKGEKLFF. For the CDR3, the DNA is TGTGCCAGTAGCGGGACAGGGGGCAAAGGCGAAAAACTGTTTTTT. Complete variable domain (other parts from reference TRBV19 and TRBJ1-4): DGGITQSPKYLFRKEGQNVTLSCEQNLNHDAMYWYRQDPGQGLRLIYYSQIVNDFQKGDIAEGYSVSREKKESFPLTVTSAQKNPTAFYLCASSGTGGKGEKLFFGSGTQLSVL.

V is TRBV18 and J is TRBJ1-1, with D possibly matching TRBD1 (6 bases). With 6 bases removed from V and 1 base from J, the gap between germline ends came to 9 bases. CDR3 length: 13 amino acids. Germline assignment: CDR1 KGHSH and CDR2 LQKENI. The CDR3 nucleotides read TGTGCCAGCTCGCGACAGGAGAACACTGAAGCTTTCTTT. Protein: CASSRQENTEAFF.

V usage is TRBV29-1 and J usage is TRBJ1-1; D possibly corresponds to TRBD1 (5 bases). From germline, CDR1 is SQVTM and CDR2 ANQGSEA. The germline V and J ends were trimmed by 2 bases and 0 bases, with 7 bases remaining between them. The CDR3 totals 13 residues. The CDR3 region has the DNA TGCAGCGTTGAACGGGGGTTGAACACTGAAGCTTTCTTT. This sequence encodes CSVERGLNTEAFF. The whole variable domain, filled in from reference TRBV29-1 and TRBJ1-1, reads SAVISQKPSRDICQRGTSLTIQCQVDSQVTMMFWYRQQPGQSLTLIATANQGSEATYESGFVIDKFPISRPNLTFSTLTVSNMSPEDSSIYLCSVERGLNTEAFFGQGTRLTVV.

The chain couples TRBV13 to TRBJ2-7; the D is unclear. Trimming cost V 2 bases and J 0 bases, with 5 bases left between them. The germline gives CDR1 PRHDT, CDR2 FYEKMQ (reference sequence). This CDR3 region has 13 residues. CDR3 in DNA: TGTGCCAGCAGCTTACAGGACTCCTACGAGCAGTACTTC. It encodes CASSLQDSYEQYF.